A single sample gave rise to the 26 T cell receptor beta chains below, sequenced in a study of metastatic and nonmetastatic thyroid tumors. There were no patients who had received any treatment before thyroid surgery. From the PCR reads, TCRdb re-called clones with MiXCR. Of 30,000 to 35,000 clones listed, 33% are singletons. Sequences were obtained from tumor tissue. The receptors shown here come from a female donor with papillary thyroid cancer or a benign thyroid nodule (not recorded which). Some clones in this sample may be carry-over from other donors' samples.

Comments on this clone: Compared with germline, one end of the junction differs, possibly owing to a read error. This chain joins TRBV5-1 and TRBJ2-5; perhaps TRBD2 as D (6 bases). This CDR3 has 15 amino acids. Germline V gene lookup returns CDR1 SGHRS and CDR2 YFSETQ. The CDR3, as DNA: TGTGCCAGCAGCGTAGTGGGACTCGCCCAAGAGACCCAGTACTTC. The encoded protein is CASSVVGLAQETQYF.

The chain has TRBV27 and TRBJ1-1, with 8 bases matching TRBD1. Looked up from germline, CDR1 is MNHEY and CDR2 is SMNVEV (reference sequence). The CDR3 is 14 residues long. The junction had 6 bases not matched to a gene; V was cut back by 5 bases and J by 4 bases. In DNA, the CDR3 is TGTGCCAGCAGTGCAGACAGGGGAGGCACTGAAGCTTTCTTT. Its translation: CASSADRGGTEAFF.

This rearrangement joins TRBV7-2 to TRBJ2-7, with a tentative D call TRBD1 (5 bases). The V end lost 5 bases, the J end lost 0 bases, and 5 bases lay between the germline ends. This CDR3 is built from 12 residues. Per the germline V gene, CDR1 is SGHTA and CDR2 is FQGNSA. DNA of the CDR3: TGTGCCAGCAGCACAGGCTCCTACGAGCAGTACTTC. Its protein product is CASSTGSYEQYF.

V usage is TRBV6-2 or TRBV6-3 and J usage is TRBJ2-2; a possible D gene is TRBD1 (6 bases). V was trimmed by 4 bases and J by 0 bases, leaving 12 bases between them. CDR3 length: 16 residues. CDR1 and CDR2 from the germline V gene are MNHEY and SVGEGT. CDR3 protein: CASSLQGSSNTGELFF. CDR3 bases: TGTGCCAGCAGTTTGCAGGGGTCCTCGAACACCGGGGAGCTGTTTTTT.

The genes are TRBV15 and TRBJ2-2, with no clear D. Germline CDR1 and CDR2: LNHNV and YYDKDF (reference sequence). V lost 0 bases, J lost 4 bases, and 12 bases lay in between. The CDR3 has 16 residues. The CDR3 sequence: CATSRDSDGVTGELFF. CDR3 DNA sequence: TGTGCCACCAGCAGAGATTCGGACGGTGTCACCGGGGAGCTGTTTTTT.

This clone was found a few times. The CDR3 region is CASSEAAGGSPLHF. CDR3 nucleotide sequence: TGTGCCAGCAGTGAAGCAGCAGGGGGATCACCCCTCCACTTT. This chain connects TRBV6-1 to TRBJ1-6, with 7 bases aligning to TRBD1. CDR3 length: 14 amino acids. V lost 0 bases to trimming and J lost 10 bases; unmatched junction nucleotides: 3. The germline V gene encodes CDR1 MNHNS and CDR2 SASEGT.

This clone came up a few times. The rearrangement uses TRBV24-1 and TRBJ2-5; D may correspond to TRBD1 or TRBD2 (5 bases each). The CDR3 is 13 residues long. CDR1 and CDR2 from the germline V gene are KGHDR and SFDVKD. With 8 bases removed from V and 3 bases from J, the gap between germline ends came to 12 bases. The CDR3 bases are TGTGCCACCAAGGGACGTGGGGAAGAGACCCAGTACTTC. Translated: CATKGRGEETQYF.

The sample holds a few counts of this clone. The chain combines TRBV6-6 with TRBJ1-2, with 11 positions matching TRBD1. The germline CDR1 and CDR2 sequences are MNHNY and SVGAGI (reference sequence). The V gene end was trimmed by 2 bases and the J gene end by 4 bases; junction bases not matched to a gene: 6. This CDR3 is 16 amino acids long. CDR3 sequence: CASSYIRTGGSYGYTF. The CDR3 region has the DNA TGTGCCAGCAGTTACATAAGGACAGGGGGCAGCTATGGCTACACCTTC.

The J gene is TRBJ2-7, the V gene TRBV11-2; perhaps TRBD1 as D (6 bases). Germline CDR1 reads SGHAT; CDR2 reads FQNNGV. Deletions cut 5 bases from V and 4 bases from J, with 9 bases between. The CDR3 contains 12 residues. For the CDR3, the DNA is TGTGCCAGCAGCCCCCAGGGGTACGAGCAGTACTTC. Amino acids: CASSPQGYEQYF.

In its sample, this clone was seen a few times. The rearrangement uses TRBV7-6 and TRBJ2-3; D remains unclear. Germline assignment: CDR1 SGHVS and CDR2 FNYEAQ. This CDR3 is built from 13 residues. V lost 2 bases to trimming and J lost 6 bases, with 9 bases between them. CDR3 nucleotide sequence: TGTGCCAGCAGCTTATCTTTGGCGGATACGCAGTATTTT. Translation: CASSLSLADTQYF.

This clone was detected only a few times. The CDR3 sequence: CASRQNAGLAEAFF. CDR3 DNA: TGTGCCAGCAGACAAAACGCAGGGCTGGCTGAAGCTTTCTTT. V and J are TRBV6-4 and TRBJ1-1, with D possibly matching TRBD1 (5 bases). This CDR3 contains 14 residues. Germline CDR1 is MRHNA and CDR2 is SNTAGT. The V end lost 6 bases, the J end lost 6 bases, and 17 bases lay between the germline ends.

The V gene is TRBV12-3 or TRBV12-4, the J gene TRBJ1-3; tentatively, D is TRBD1 (6 bases). CDR3 length: 14 amino acids. The V end was cut by 5 bases, the J end by 2 bases, with 10 bases between. CDR3 in amino acids: CASSPRQAGNTIYF. The CDR3 DNA follows: TGTGCCAGCAGTCCCCGACAGGCTGGAAACACCATATATTTT.

The V call is TRBV11-3, the J call TRBJ2-2; TRBD1 matches at 7 bases. CDR1 and CDR2 (germline): SGHNT, YENEEA. With 5 bases clipped from V and 7 bases from J, the junction kept 7 bases outside the gene matches. This CDR3 is built from 14 residues. The CDR3 loop is CASSGRGLNGELFF. In nucleotides, the CDR3 is TGTGCCAGCAGCGGCAGGGGGTTGAACGGGGAGCTGTTTTTT.

The chain combines TRBV30 with TRBJ2-2, with TRBD2 matching 7 bases. With V trimmed by 3 bases and J by 4 bases, 8 bases remained unmatched. The CDR3 is 15 amino acids. Germline CDR1 GTSNPN, CDR2 SVGIG (reference sequence). DNA of the CDR3: TGTGCCTGGAGCGCTATTAGGACTAGCACCGGGGAGCTGTTTTTT. Translated: CAWSAIRTSTGELFF.

This clone was found a few times. The CDR3, as DNA: TGTGCCACCGAGCCCAGAGAGGGTTATGGCTACACCTTC. Protein: CATEPREGYGYTF. The chain links TRBV6-1 to TRBJ1-2; D not resolved. The CDR3 is 13 amino acids. The V and J ends lost 10 bases and 5 bases respectively, with 17 bases between them. Looked up from germline, CDR1 is MNHNS and CDR2 is SASEGT.

This CDR3 reads CASSLASGWPMNTEAFF. CDR3 DNA: TGTGCCAGCAGCTTAGCCTCAGGGTGGCCTATGAACACTGAAGCTTTCTTT. The J gene is TRBJ1-1, the V gene TRBV13; D may be TRBD1 (5 bases). The CDR3 covers 17 residues. The V gene lost 1 base and the J gene lost 0 bases, with 15 bases spanning the gap. Germline assignment: CDR1 PRHDT and CDR2 FYEKMQ (reference sequence).

The rearrangement links TRBV4-3 to TRBJ2-3; 11 positions match TRBD2. V dropped 5 bases and J dropped 5; count of bases not matched to a gene: 9. In germline, CDR1 is LGHNA, CDR2 YSLEER. This CDR3 has 16 residues. For the CDR3, the DNA is TGCGCCAGCAGCTATGGATTAGCGGGAGGGGGAGATACGCAGTATTTT. Protein sequence: CASSYGLAGGGDTQYF.

The CDR3 coding sequence is TGTGCCAGCAGCCAAGAATACAGGAGGACAGATACGCAGTATTTT. It translates to CASSQEYRRTDTQYF. The chain links TRBV4-2 to TRBJ2-3, with D possibly being TRBD1 or TRBD2 (5 bases each). The CDR3 sequence is 15 residues long. Germline V lookup: CDR1 LGHNA, CDR2 YNFKEQ. V was shortened by 0 bases and J by 3 bases, with 10 bases between the two germline ends.

The sample holds a few counts of this clone. The V call is TRBV28, the J call TRBJ1-2, with D hard to call. This CDR3 is built from 16 residues. V lost 3 bases and J 5 bases, leaving 19 bases between the germline ends. Germline V gene sequence: CDR1 MDHEN, CDR2 SYDVKM. CDR3 DNA sequence: TGTGCCAGCAGTTTTCGTCCGCGTCGGGCGGATTATGGCTACACCTTC. Its translation: CASSFRPRRADYGYTF.

This clone was observed a handful of times. This chain connects TRBV2 to TRBJ1-5, with 7 bases fitting TRBD1. V gave up 4 bases and J gave up 3 bases; unmatched junction bases: 6. Germline V lookup: CDR1 SNHLY, CDR2 FYNNEI. There are 15 residues in the CDR3. The CDR3 loop is CASSGAGTVNQPQHF. As DNA, the CDR3 is TGTGCCAGCAGTGGGGCCGGGACAGTCAATCAGCCCCAGCATTTT.

The gene calls are TRBV9 and TRBJ2-3; D is ambiguous. The CDR3 spans 13 residues. CDR1 and CDR2 (germline): SGDLS, YYNGEE. The V end was cut by 0 bases, the J end by 6 bases, with 8 bases between. The CDR3 is CASSVEGLDTQYF. The DNA for the CDR3 is TGTGCCAGCAGCGTAGAGGGTCTCGATACGCAGTATTTT. The entire variable domain, with the rest obtained from reference TRBV9 and TRBJ2-3, is as follows: DSGVTQTPKHLITATGQRVTLRCSPRSGDLSVYWYQQSLDQGLQFLIQYYNGEERAKGNILERFSAQQFPDLHSELNLSSLELGDSALYFCASSVEGLDTQYFGPGTRLTVL.

The chain couples TRBV12-3 or TRBV12-4 to TRBJ2-2; 8 positions agree with TRBD2. J was trimmed by 4 bases and V by 5 bases; bases with no gene match: 6. The CDR3 totals 15 residues. CDR3 amino acids: CASSQAGALTGELFF. The DNA of the CDR3 is TGTGCCAGCAGTCAAGCGGGGGCCCTCACCGGGGAGCTGTTTTTT.

The chain has TRBV11-3 and TRBJ2-2; D assignment may be TRBD1 or TRBD2 (5 bases each). Germline values: CDR1 SGHNT, CDR2 YENEEA. The CDR3 extends over 14 amino acids. Trimming cost V 5 bases and J 7 bases, with 14 bases left between them. The CDR3 here is CASSLRGANGELFF. DNA of the CDR3: TGTGCCAGCAGCCTCCGGGGCGCGAACGGGGAGCTGTTTTTT.

The genes are TRBV5-1 and TRBJ2-3; D is ambiguous. V lost 5 bases, J lost 4 bases, and 8 bases lay in between. Looked up from germline, CDR1 is SGHRS and CDR2 is YFSETQ. The CDR3 is 12 residues long. The CDR3 sequence: CASSRASDTQYF. In DNA form, the CDR3 reads TGCGCCAGCAGTCGGGCTTCAGATACGCAGTATTTT.

This chain connects TRBV6-1 to TRBJ2-7, with 7 nucleotides matching TRBD1. The CDR3 length is 13 residues. Trimming at V came to 6 bases and at J to 3 bases, leaving 5 bases not matched to a gene. Germline V lookup: CDR1 MNHNS, CDR2 SASEGT. Here the CDR3 DNA reads TGTGCCAGCAGCGTGGGACAGAACTACGAGCAGTACTTC. The encoded protein is CASSVGQNYEQYF.

This clone was recorded a few times. J is TRBJ1-1 and V is TRBV28; tentatively, D is TRBD1 (6 bases). Germline assignment: CDR1 MDHEN and CDR2 SYDVKM. Trimming removed 5 bases at V and 6 bases at J, with 13 bases between. The CDR3 runs 13 residues. The CDR3 DNA follows: TGTGCCAGCAGTAGAACAGGGCACGCTGAAGCTTTCTTT. Amino acids: CASSRTGHAEAFF.